This TCR beta chain was captured by sequencing in a study of shared clonotypes between healthy human individuals (dated by TCRdb to 2018 to 2020). In the study overall: The cohort comprised a couple of women and three men aged 18 to 49 years. For each donor, CD4 naive and CD4 memory were each run on three plates, CD8 naive on two plates, and CD8 memory on one plate. Blood TCR repertoires of five healthy adults were deeply sequenced to estimate repertoire size and the extent of clonotype sharing between individuals. Libraries were prepared and TCR repertoires were sequenced by different laboratories using diverse techniques, in order to increase sequencing depth and limit assay-specific biases. Per donor, leukapheresis produced somewhere between about 0.9 and 9.5 billion PBMCs. What the authors observed across the whole study: Only blood was sampled, and tissue TCR repertoires likely differ from those in blood. Naive subsets generally had larger estimated clonotype richness than memory subsets did. Sharing across several donors was observed for approximately 5% of naive CD4, around 3.5% of naive CD8, roughly 2.3% of memory CD4, and 0.4% of memory CD8 clonotypes. Because the study included a small number of donors, the genetic and exposure-history diversity represented was limited. Compared with non-shared clonotypes, clonotypes shared by all four sorted-subset donors had higher generation probabilities. Pairwise subsampling led to the expectation that sequencing depth would affect the degree of clonotype sharing among donors. Incomplete sequencing was indicated by rarefaction of sorted-subset datasets, despite the large sequencing depth.

V is trimmed back by 3 bases and J by 3 bases, and the junction contains 2 bases that no gene match accounts for. Via the germline V gene, CDR1 is SGHDT and CDR2 YYEEEE. The CDR3, from cysteine to phenylalanine, totals 14 residues. The DNA shown is the 42-base CDR3, in frame from base 1. TCR CDR3 regions were amplified from genomic DNA by multiplex PCR using the deep immunoSEQ assay. For each cell subset, the extracted genomic DNA was distributed evenly across all wells of several immunoSEQ 96-well plates, and each plate served as one replicate. For sorted subsets, 150 to 250 ng genomic DNA, equal to tens of thousands of T cell genomes, was loaded into each replicate PCR. Purified libraries were quantified with a Qubit 3.0 fluorometer, sized on a Bioanalyzer 2100, and re-quantified with the KAPA Library Quantification kit. Every immunoSEQ 96-well plate was sequenced on a dedicated single-read 150-cycle Illumina NextSeq 550 flow cell. Concerning the study's data processing: Because only junctional sequences without quality scores were contained in the immunoSEQ output, filtering matching that applied to full-length reads could not be performed. Sequences were annotated with PyIR, a Python wrapper for IgBLAST v1.9, and V/J genes and CDR3 were assigned using IMGT germline references. Reads were removed for weak V/J assignments (E-value above 1e-6), missing CDR3, stop codons, out-of-frame junctions, or ambiguous translated residues. V3J clonotypes were defined by identical inferred V gene, J gene, and CDR3 amino acid sequence. Percentage overlap between repertoires was calculated by dividing the number of shared unique clonotypes by the size of the smaller repertoire. RTK rarefaction, the Chao1 estimator, and Recon v2.1 estimates of unobserved clonotypes were used to assess repertoire richness. For all TCRbeta clonotypes obtained by the gDNA method from four donors, generation probabilities were computed with OLGA. TCRdb took over this immuneACCESS table, retaining in-frame rearrangements with V and J assigned. Such tables are incomplete; in checked studies, under half of the missing clones stem from an unresolved V gene, and the remainder is unexplained. V and J calls and clone size follow that table, whereas D and trimming were derived from the DNA. The sample table holds hundreds of thousands of clones, of which approximately 96% were seen once. 0.095% to 0.13% of the sample goes to the ten largest clones.

CD8 naive samples were CD45RO-negative cells positively selected for CCR7, giving a CD45RA+CCR7+ population that excluded TemRA cells. Donors were healthy HIV-negative adults with no recently reported acute infections or vaccinations. All donors were Caucasian adults living in Nashville, Tennessee, USA. After blood collection by leukapheresis, PBMCs were isolated using Ficoll-Histopaque density gradient centrifugation and then cryopreserved in the vapor phase of liquid nitrogen. Analytical flow cytometry was used to check the purity and quantity of each magnetically sorted T cell population. From each sorted fraction, genomic DNA was isolated and quantified by UV absorbance on a Nanodrop 2000c. On this clone: What antigen it recognizes has not been identified. Base qualities are missing; no much larger clone stands one base away.

Rearrangement joined TRBV5-6 to TRBJ2-2, and 7 junctional nucleotides match TRBD1. The sequencing input was naive CD8+ T cells sorted from blood. The cell subset or site tag for this specimen amounts to: CD45RA+CCR7+. This clonotype originated in a woman aged 25 to 39 in good health. The CDR3 reads as follows: CASSYDRDTGELFF. The bases are TGTGCCAGCAGCTATGACAGGGACACCGGGGAGCTGTTTTTT.